This TCR beta chain was recorded in a study of human T cells and chemical hapten exposure. For the study at large: An approximately 2 cm by approximately 2 cm inner upper arm patch received 2% DPC for sensitization. Points from the study as a whole: Counts of expanded TCRs at PT1 were positively correlated with patch test score.

Time point indicated: patch test 2, 6 weeks after DPC sensitization. The treatment denotes: therapeutic diphenylcyclopropenone sensitization with weekly scalp DPC. This clonotype was detected ten times or more. Its antigen is unknown. Unique molecular identifiers were attached to individual cDNA molecules within the library. TCRdb ran MiXCR on the RACE reads and lists one entry per CDR3 protein. The table shows about 380,000 distinct CDR3 sequences, with around 6% occurring only once. CDR3 length equals 13 residues. Germline lookup yields CDR1 SGHDN and CDR2 FVKESK. Trimming removed 10 bases from V and 0 bases from J, with 10 bases in between.

The sequence was obtained from a woman aged 18-30 years with alopecia areata. Some clones in this sample may be carry-over from other donors' samples. Source: whole blood, taken in connection with sensitization to the hapten diphenylcyclopropenone (DPC). The genes are TRBV14 and TRBJ1-3; D ambiguous. CDR3 residues: CATRPFSGNTIYF. Written as DNA, the CDR3 is TGTGCCACCAGACCGTTCTCTGGAAACACCATATATTTT.